This T cell receptor (beta chain) comes out of a study of shared clonotypes between healthy human individuals (dated by TCRdb to the early 2020s). Study-level background: Two women and a few men aged 18 to 49 years were included in the cohort. To estimate repertoire size and how much clonotype sharing occurs between individuals, the study deeply sequenced the blood TCR repertoires of several healthy adults. To increase sequencing depth and limit assay-specific biases, TCR repertoire library preparation and sequencing were carried out by different laboratories using diverse techniques. Between about 0.94 and 8.9 billion PBMCs per donor were obtained by leukapheresis. What the study reported, not specific to this receptor: Sampling was limited to blood, and TCR repertoires in tissue likely differ from TCR repertoires in blood. Pairwise subsampling led to the expectation that sequencing depth would affect the degree of clonotype sharing among donors. Because the study included a small number of donors, the genetic and exposure-history diversity represented was limited.

In the case of this clone: What antigen it recognizes has not been identified. This probably arose from a read error, given a far larger clone one base away.

Using the deep immunoSEQ assay, TCR CDR3 regions were amplified from genomic DNA by multiplex PCR. Genomic DNA extracted from each cell subset was distributed evenly over all wells of several immunoSEQ 96-well plates, and each plate served as one replicate. For unsorted PBMC, approximately 310 ng genomic DNA, equal to about 30,000 T cell genomes, was loaded into each replicate PCR. Ten immunoSEQ deep assay plates were used to sequence the unsorted PBMC genomic DNA. Purified libraries were measured with a Qubit 3.0 fluorometer, size-checked on a Bioanalyzer 2100, and measured again with the KAPA Library Quantification kit. Every immunoSEQ 96-well plate was sequenced on a separate single-read 150-cycle Illumina NextSeq 550 flow cell. Regarding the original processing steps: The immunoSEQ output contained only junctional sequences without quality scores, so filtering could not match that applied to full-length reads. To assign V/J genes and CDR3, sequences were annotated against IMGT germline references using PyIR, a Python wrapper for IgBLAST v1.9. Reads were filtered out if the reads had weak V/J assignments (E-value above 1e-6), no CDR3, stop codons, out-of-frame junctions, or ambiguous translated residues. V3J clonotypes were defined as sequences sharing the same inferred V gene, J gene, and CDR3 amino acid sequence. The percentage overlap between two repertoires was calculated by dividing the number of shared unique clonotypes by the size of the smaller repertoire. Repertoire richness was assessed with RTK rarefaction, the Chao1 estimator, and Recon v2.1 estimates of unobserved clonotypes. TCRdb's version of the immuneACCESS table is confined to in-frame rearrangements and falls short of the full clone set. An unresolved V gene accounts for under half of the shortfall where checked; the remainder is of unknown origin. V and J calls and clone size come straight from that table; D and trimming were deduced from the DNA. Counted in this sample were hundreds of thousands of clones; over 60% of them appeared once. More than 10% of the sample lies in the top ten.

The donors were healthy, HIV-negative adults who had no recently reported acute infections or vaccinations. All donors were Caucasian adults living in Nashville, Tennessee, USA. For unsorted samples, 90 million or so PBMCs were counted and genomic DNA was extracted with the QIAamp DNA Blood Mini kit. After blood collection by leukapheresis, PBMCs were isolated using Ficoll-Histopaque density gradient centrifugation and then cryopreserved in the vapor phase of liquid nitrogen. Via the germline V gene, CDR1 is SQVTM and CDR2 ANQGSEA. Taken from cysteine to phenylalanine, the CDR3 has 16 residues. Only the CDR3 portion is preserved as DNA: 48 bases, with reading frame beginning at the first base. The V end loses 7 bases and the J end loses 0 bases, and a stretch of 20 bases separates them.

The origin of this receptor is a woman in her forties in good health. Some clones in this sample may be carry-over from other donors' samples. The rearranged segments are TRBV29-1 and TRBJ2-3; the D gene is possibly TRBD2, with 5 bases matching. Sequencing input: PBMCs. The bases read TGCAGCGCTGATCCTGGTTGGACGGGAAGCACAGATACGCAGTATTTT. The encoded protein is CSADPGWTGSTDTQYF.